This T cell receptor beta chain comes out of a study of blood T cell repertoires in COVID-19. Overall study context: Samples came from the United States, Italy and Spain, spanning acute and convalescent COVID-19.

The authors' processing: Nucleated cell number was recorded as an estimate derived from reference gene primer amplification. Generated by immunoSEQ multiplex PCR, the TCRdb table keeps only in-frame clones and is missing some. That table supplies the V and J calls and clone size; D and trimming were determined from the DNA. The repertoire consists of over 70,000 clones, with around 89% occurring once and the leading ten covering around 7.2%. The V and J ends lost 1 base and 3 bases respectively, with 7 bases between them. This CDR3 contains 13 residues. Germline V gene sequence: CDR1 ENHRY, CDR2 SYGVKD.

The chain combines TRBV10-3 with TRBJ2-7; TRBD1 might be the D (5 bases). Sequencing input: peripheral blood. The origin of this receptor is a woman of 80 years or more with acute or convalescent COVID-19. CDR3 nucleotide sequence: TGTGCCATCAGTGAGTTCCAGGGCTACGAGCAGTACTTC. Translated, it gives CAISEFQGYEQYF.